The next 27 T cell receptor beta chains were all read from a single sample in a study of blood T cell repertoires in COVID-19. Assay used: immunoSEQ multiplex PCR; TCRdb lists only in-frame clones, some missing. The sample lists 250,000 or so clones, 80% to 90% occurring once. Sample: peripheral blood. These receptors all come from a man aged 25-45 years with COVID-19, enrolled during active disease.

This chain joins TRBV5-6 and TRBJ1-1; no firm D call. This CDR3 has 13 amino acids. V was pared by 4 bases and J by 0 bases, with 7 bases between. The germline V gene has CDR1 SGHDT and CDR2 YYEEEE. CDR3 region: CASSPSLNTEAFF. The CDR3 DNA sequence: TGTGCCAGCAGCCCGTCTCTGAACACTGAAGCTTTCTTT.

The count of this clone is one. The rearrangement uses TRBV5-1 and TRBJ1-2; the D is unclear. The CDR3 is 14 residues long. Trimming removed 0 bases at V and 5 bases at J, with 11 bases between. Germline values: CDR1 SGHRS, CDR2 YFSETQ. In DNA form, the CDR3 reads TGCGCCAGCAGCTTGGACAGCACGTCATATGGCTACACCTTC. Residues: CASSLDSTSYGYTF.

The chain joins TRBV5-4 to TRBJ2-7; tentatively, D is TRBD1 (5 bases). In germline, CDR1 is SGHNT, CDR2 YYREEE (reference sequence). This CDR3 is built from 12 residues. With 5 bases removed from V and 5 bases from J, the gap between germline ends came to 11 bases. CDR3 nucleotides: TGTGCCAGCAGGGACAAGGGAAACGAGCAGTACTTC. Its translation: CASRDKGNEQYF. Complete variable domain (other parts from reference TRBV5-4 and TRBJ2-7): ETGVTQSPTHLIKTRGQQVTLRCSSQSGHNTVSWYQQALGQGPQFIFQYYREEENGRGNFPPRFSGLQFPNYSSELNVNALELDDSALYLCASRDKGNEQYFGPGTRLTVT.

The V and J genes are TRBV27 and TRBJ1-6; no reliable D call. From germline, CDR1 is MNHEY and CDR2 SMNVEV (reference sequence). V lost 5 bases and J lost 7, with 21 bases in between. The CDR3 is made up of 17 amino acids. The CDR3 here is CASSPSLWTDSNSPLHF. Written as DNA, the CDR3 is TGTGCCAGCAGTCCAAGCCTTTGGACGGACTCGAATTCACCCCTCCACTTT.

The count of this clone is one. The CDR3 nucleotides are TGCAGCGTTGAAGAGCAGGGTTACGAGCAGTACTTC. Translated: CSVEEQGYEQYF. V gene TRBV29-1 combines with J gene TRBJ2-7, with D perhaps TRBD1 (5 bases). The CDR3 runs 12 residues. V gave up 0 bases and J gave up 4 bases, with 7 bases separating them. Germline V gives CDR1 SQVTM, CDR2 ANQGSEA.

In DNA, the CDR3 is TGTGCCGGGACGACAGGATCCTTTTCCTACGAGCAGTACTTC. It encodes CAGTTGSFSYEQYF. The V and J genes are TRBV2 and TRBJ2-7; D perhaps matches TRBD1 (6 bases). The CDR3 is 14 amino acids. Per germline, CDR1 SNHLY and CDR2 FYNNEI. Trimming stripped 11 bases from V and 1 base from J, with 18 bases between.

The chain joins TRBV6-6 to TRBJ1-2; 7 nucleotides agree with TRBD1. The length of the CDR3 is 14 residues. With V trimmed by 6 bases and J by 0 bases, 4 bases remained unmatched. Germline CDR1 MNHNY, CDR2 SVGAGI (reference sequence). The CDR3 bases are TGTGCCAGCAGCGGCCAGGGGGCTAACTATGGCTACACCTTC. Amino acid sequence: CASSGQGANYGYTF.

The V call is TRBV2, the J call TRBJ2-3; 10 positions agree with TRBD2. Germline loops: CDR1 SNHLY, CDR2 FYNNEI. Losses at the gene ends were 8 bases for V and 3 bases for J; bases not matched to a gene: 5. There are 14 residues in the CDR3. The CDR3 is CASRTSGATDTQYF. The CDR3 DNA reads as TGTGCCAGCCGGACTAGCGGAGCTACAGATACGCAGTATTTT.

The chain uses TRBV27 and TRBJ2-7; 8 positions match TRBD2. The germline V gene encodes CDR1 MNHEY and CDR2 SMNVEV (reference sequence). With V trimmed by 5 bases and J by 0 bases, 9 bases remained unmatched. The CDR3 is 16 amino acids. The DNA of the CDR3 is TGTGCCAGCAGTCTCCAGACTAGCGTAAGCTCCTACGAGCAGTACTTC. Its translation is CASSLQTSVSSYEQYF.

The CDR3 coding sequence is TGTGCCAGCAGTTACCGCCGGGGGTTTAGCTCCTACGAGCAGTACTTC. Translating it yields CASSYRRGFSSYEQYF. V gene TRBV6-6 combines with J gene TRBJ2-7; the D gene is possibly TRBD2 (6 bases). This CDR3 is 16 amino acids long. V shed 2 bases and J shed 0 bases, with 14 bases lying between them. CDR1 is MNHNY and CDR2 is SVGAGI in the germline V gene (reference sequence).

The rearrangement uses TRBV7-8 and TRBJ2-1; TRBD1 agrees at 8 bases. The CDR3 sequence is 13 residues long. V dropped 1 base and J dropped 10; count of bases not matched to a gene: 3. Germline lookup yields CDR1 SGHVS and CDR2 FQNEAQ. The CDR3 reads CASSLVTGDEQFF. The DNA for the CDR3 is TGTGCCAGCAGCTTAGTGACAGGGGACGAGCAGTTCTTC.

The chain recombines TRBV28 with TRBJ1-3, with TRBD1 identical over 8 bases. V lost 7 bases, J lost 6 bases, and 8 bases stayed unmatched. In germline, CDR1 is MDHEN, CDR2 SYDVKM. The CDR3 contains 14 residues. CDR3: CASTPGGAENTIYF. The CDR3 nucleotides are TGTGCCAGCACACCAGGGGGCGCGGAAAACACCATATATTTT. The entire variable domain, with the rest obtained from reference TRBV28 and TRBJ1-3, is as follows: DVKVTQSSRYLVKRTGEKVFLECVQDMDHENMFWYRQDPGLGLRLIYFSYDVKMKEKGDIPEGYSVSREKKERFSLILESASTNQTSMYLCASTPGGAENTIYFGEGSWLTVV.

This clone has only one observation. The CDR3 sequence: CASSQEWRGSENYEQYF. The CDR3 bases are TGCGCCAGCAGCCAAGAATGGCGGGGGTCGGAGAACTACGAGCAGTACTTC. This chain uses TRBV4-1 with TRBJ2-7; TRBD2 agrees at 7 bases. The V and J ends lost 0 bases and 3 bases, in that order; junction bases with no gene match: 11. The CDR3 covers 17 residues. The germline V gene encodes CDR1 MGHRA and CDR2 YSYEKL.

V is TRBV24-1 and J is TRBJ2-3, with D maybe TRBD1 (5 bases). Germline V CDR1 and CDR2: KGHDR, SFDVKD. The CDR3 consists of 14 residues. Trimming pared 0 bases from V and 3 bases from J, leaving 6 bases between. This CDR3 reads CATSDLYRTDTQYF. CDR3 bases: TGTGCCACCAGTGATTTGTACAGGACAGATACGCAGTATTTT.

The chain carries TRBV7-9 and TRBJ1-2; unclear D gene. Trimming removed 5 bases from V and 4 bases from J, with 11 bases in between. This CDR3 contains 13 residues. Germline V gene lookup returns CDR1 SEHNR and CDR2 FQNEAQ (reference sequence). DNA for the CDR3: TGTGCCAGCAGCCCGCGGGCCGCCTATGGCTACACCTTC. Translated, it gives CASSPRAAYGYTF. Looking up the rest from reference TRBV7-9 and TRBJ1-2 gives the full variable domain: DTGVSQNPRHKITKRGQNVTFRCDPISEHNRLYWYRQTLGQGPEFLTYFQNEAQLEKSRLLSDRFSAERPKGSFSTLEIQRTEQGDSAMYLCASSPRAAYGYTFGSGTRLTVV.

The chain couples TRBV27 to TRBJ1-5, with 7 bases that match TRBD1. This CDR3 spans 15 amino acids. J was trimmed by 3 bases and V by 6 bases; bases with no gene match: 8. Germline CDR1 and CDR2: MNHEY and SMNVEV (reference sequence). The CDR3 sequence is CASRTDRDPNQPQHF. The CDR3 region has the DNA TGTGCCAGCAGAACAGACAGGGATCCCAATCAGCCCCAGCATTTT.

J is TRBJ1-2 and V is TRBV5-4, with TRBD1 matching over 8 bases. The junction had 9 bases not matched to a gene; V was cut back by 0 bases and J by 5 bases. Germline V CDR1 and CDR2: SGHNT, YYREEE (reference sequence). The CDR3 sequence is 16 residues long. In nucleotides, the CDR3 is TGTGCCAGCAGCTTGGGCGCGCAGGGGGCTGGATATGGCTACACCTTC. It codes for CASSLGAQGAGYGYTF. The complete variable domain, with remaining parts taken from reference TRBV5-4 and TRBJ1-2, reads ETGVTQSPTHLIKTRGQQVTLRCSSQSGHNTVSWYQQALGQGPQFIFQYYREEENGRGNFPPRFSGLQFPNYSSELNVNALELDDSALYLCASSLGAQGAGYGYTFGSGTRLTVV.

V is TRBV2 and J is TRBJ2-7; D is possibly TRBD1 (6 bases). CDR3 size: 15 residues. Trimming took 2 bases from V and 3 from J, leaving 14 bases between them. CDR1 is SNHLY and CDR2 is FYNNEI in the germline V gene. CDR3 in amino acids: CASSETAGEVYEQYF. CDR3 in DNA: TGTGCCAGCAGTGAAACGGCAGGGGAAGTCTACGAGCAGTACTTC. The variable domain in full, completed from reference TRBV2 and TRBJ2-7, reads EPEVTQTPSHQVTQMGQEVILRCVPISNHLYFYWYRQILGQKVEFLVSFYNNEISEKSEIFDDQFSVERPDGSNFTLKIRSTKLEDSAMYFCASSETAGEVYEQYFGPGTRLTVT.

This rearrangement joins TRBV19 to TRBJ2-1; D perhaps matches TRBD2 (7 bases). The V and J ends lost 8 bases and 5 bases respectively, with 19 bases between them. The CDR3 has 15 residues. Germline CDR1 is LNHDA and CDR2 is SQIVND (reference sequence). The CDR3 DNA reads TGTGCCAGTCACTGGGGTTCGCGGGGGCACAATGAGCAGTTCTTC. Amino acids: CASHWGSRGHNEQFF.

V usage is TRBV7-2 and J usage is TRBJ1-1; a weak D match, TRBD1 (6 bases). The CDR3 loop spans 12 amino acids. Deletions cut 6 bases from V and 10 bases from J, with 15 bases between. From germline, CDR1 is SGHTA and CDR2 FQGNSA. CDR3 in amino acids: CASRSQGTGAFF. In DNA form, the CDR3 reads TGTGCCAGCAGATCACAGGGTACCGGAGCTTTCTTT.

This chain connects TRBV12-3 or TRBV12-4 to TRBJ2-7; D possibly corresponds to TRBD2 (6 bases). V was trimmed by 8 bases and J by 4 bases, leaving 15 bases between them. The CDR3 covers 13 residues. CDR3 sequence: CASSREQGYEQYF. The CDR3 DNA follows: TGTGCCAGCTCCCGGGAGCAAGGGTACGAGCAGTACTTC.

This clone was seen only once. The V and J genes are TRBV6-5 and TRBJ2-1, with 7 bases fitting TRBD1. Trimming took 6 bases from V and 5 from J; bases not matched to a gene: 4. The CDR3 loop spans 13 amino acids. CDR1 is MNHEY and CDR2 is SVGAGI in the germline V gene. The DNA for the CDR3 is TGTGCCAGCAGCGGGACAGCGCACAATGAGCAGTTCTTC. It specifies CASSGTAHNEQFF.

The gene calls are TRBV5-1 and TRBJ1-2; weak D call: TRBD1 (5 bases). The ends were cut back, 3 bases at V and 8 bases at J, with 14 bases in the middle. CDR1 and CDR2 (germline): SGHRS, YFSETQ. CDR3 length: 13 residues. CDR3 in DNA: TGCGCCAGCAGCTCCCCCGCGGGGCTCGGCTACACCTTC. It specifies CASSSPAGLGYTF.

CDR3 in amino acids: CASSLDGRAEKLFF. DNA of the CDR3: TGTGCCAGCAGCCTCGACGGGAGGGCTGAAAAACTGTTTTTT. This chain uses TRBV7-9 with TRBJ1-4; no clear D. The germline gives CDR1 SEHNR, CDR2 FQNEAQ (reference sequence). The CDR3 length is 14 residues. Between the trimmed V and J ends, which lost 5 bases and 7 bases, there was a span of 14 bases.

This clone was recorded only once. This chain links TRBV9 with TRBJ2-2; D might be TRBD2 (6 bases). Trimming took off 4 bases at V and 0 bases at J, with 7 bases between the two ends. From germline, CDR1 is SGDLS and CDR2 YYNGEE. This CDR3 is built from 14 residues. The CDR3 loop is CASSRGSNTGELFF. CDR3 nucleotide sequence: TGTGCCAGCAGCCGGGGGTCGAACACCGGGGAGCTGTTTTTT.

The CDR3, as DNA: TGTGCCAGCAGCTTAATGGCCAGGTTGAATCAGCCCCAGCATTTT. Amino acids: CASSLMARLNQPQHF. This chain links TRBV7-2 with TRBJ1-5; D gene uncertain. V shed 2 bases and J shed 4 bases, with 12 bases lying between them. This CDR3 is built from 15 residues. CDR1 SGHTA and CDR2 FQGNSA come from the germline V gene.

The DNA for the CDR3 is TGTGCCAGCAGTTACCAGGGAACCTCTGGAAACACCATATATTTT. Translated: CASSYQGTSGNTIYF. This rearrangement joins TRBV6-2 or TRBV6-3 to TRBJ1-3; D is possibly TRBD1 (5 bases). Germline V gene sequence: CDR1 MNHEY, CDR2 SVGEGT. V was clipped by 2 bases and J by 0 bases, with 8 bases between them. The CDR3 has 15 amino acids.